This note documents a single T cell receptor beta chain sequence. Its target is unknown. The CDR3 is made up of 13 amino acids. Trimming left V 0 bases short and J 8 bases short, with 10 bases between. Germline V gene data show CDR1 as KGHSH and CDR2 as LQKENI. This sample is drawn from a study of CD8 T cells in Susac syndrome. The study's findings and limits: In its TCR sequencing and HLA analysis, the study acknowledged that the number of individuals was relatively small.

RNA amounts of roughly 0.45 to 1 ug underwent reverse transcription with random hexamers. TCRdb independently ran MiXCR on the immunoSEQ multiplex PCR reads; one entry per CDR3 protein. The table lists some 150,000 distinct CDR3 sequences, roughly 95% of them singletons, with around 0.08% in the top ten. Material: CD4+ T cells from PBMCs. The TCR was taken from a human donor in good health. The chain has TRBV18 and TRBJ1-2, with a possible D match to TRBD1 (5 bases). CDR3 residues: CASSPPTRDGYTF. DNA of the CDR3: TGTGCCAGCTCACCACCCACGAGGGACGGCTACACCTTC.